Following are 14 T cell receptor beta chains from one sample sequenced in a study of blood T cell repertoires in COVID-19. This table comes from immunoSEQ multiplex PCR, and its TCRdb copy is limited to in-frame clones, with some not included. The repertoire holds some 100,000 clones, with roughly nine tenths as singletons. The sample consisted of peripheral blood. Receptor source: a human donor in a cohort sampled during active COVID-19.

This clone was detected a few times. The V and J genes are TRBV13 and TRBJ2-5; maybe TRBD2 (5 bases). The CDR3 spans 14 residues. With 3 bases removed from V and 1 base from J, the gap between germline ends came to 9 bases. CDR1 is PRHDT and CDR2 is FYEKMQ in the germline V gene (reference sequence). In DNA form, the CDR3 reads TGTGCCAGCAGCTTCCCGGGGTCCCAAGAGACCCAGTACTTC. It translates to CASSFPGSQETQYF.

This chain connects TRBV6-5 to TRBJ2-5; TRBD2 aligns across 7 bases. Germline CDR1 is MNHEY and CDR2 is SVGAGI. The CDR3 loop spans 14 amino acids. Unmatched junction bases numbered 7, after V lost 6 bases and J lost 3 bases. CDR3 amino acids: CASSRGSLEETQYF. CDR3 nucleotide sequence: TGTGCCAGCAGCCGCGGGAGCTTGGAAGAGACCCAGTACTTC.

This clone was seen only once. J is TRBJ2-7 and V is TRBV27; 7 bases match TRBD2. V shed 5 bases, J shed 5 bases, and the junction held 9 bases outside the gene matches. Germline V gene lookup returns CDR1 MNHEY and CDR2 SMNVEV (reference sequence). The CDR3 runs to 14 residues. The DNA for the CDR3 is TGTGCCAGCAGTCCCTGGGAGGGTCGCGACGAGCAGTACTTC. Residues: CASSPWEGRDEQYF.

This clone was seen a handful of times. The rearrangement joins TRBV19 to TRBJ1-5; D is ambiguous. Germline values: CDR1 LNHDA, CDR2 SQIVND (reference sequence). The CDR3 extends over 13 amino acids. The V gene lost 5 bases and the J gene lost 4 bases, with 9 bases spanning the gap. The CDR3 loop is CASSLPRNQPQHF. The CDR3 coding sequence is TGTGCCAGTAGTCTCCCTCGGAATCAGCCCCAGCATTTT.

The J gene is TRBJ2-7, the V gene TRBV19, with no clear D. V was shortened by 1 base and J by 0 bases, with 7 bases between the two germline ends. The germline gives CDR1 LNHDA, CDR2 SQIVND (reference sequence). This CDR3 contains 14 residues. The CDR3 loop is CASSIGPSSYEQYF. CDR3 bases: TGTGCCAGTAGTATAGGCCCGAGCTCCTACGAGCAGTACTTC. The variable domain in full, completed from reference TRBV19 and TRBJ2-7, reads DGGITQSPKYLFRKEGQNVTLSCEQNLNHDAMYWYRQDPGQGLRLIYYSQIVNDFQKGDIAEGYSVSREKKESFPLTVTSAQKNPTAFYLCASSIGPSSYEQYFGPGTRLTVT.

The chain recombines TRBV7-3 with TRBJ2-7; no definite D call. Trimming took off 1 base at V and 0 bases at J, with 10 bases between the two ends. Germline V gene data show CDR1 as SGHTA and CDR2 as FQGTGA. The CDR3 sequence is 15 residues long. The CDR3 spells CASSLSPVPSYEQYF. CDR3 sequence (DNA): TGTGCCAGCAGCTTAAGCCCGGTGCCCTCCTACGAGCAGTACTTC.

This CDR3 reads CASSLMYNPYEQYF. CDR3 DNA sequence: TGTGCCAGCAGCTTAATGTACAATCCCTACGAGCAGTACTTC. V and J are TRBV7-3 and TRBJ2-7; D remains unclear. From germline, CDR1 is SGHTA and CDR2 FQGTGA. Trimming took 1 base from V and 2 from J, leaving 9 bases between them. There are 14 residues in the CDR3.

The chain recombines TRBV5-6 with TRBJ1-4, with TRBD1 matching 9 bases. Germline CDR1 SGHDT, CDR2 YYEEEE. The CDR3 has 17 amino acids. After removal of 1 base from V and 7 bases from J, the junction contained 11 bases not matched to a gene. Here the CDR3 reads CASSLLGQGPKSEKLFF. The CDR3 nucleotides read TGTGCCAGCAGCTTGTTGGGACAGGGTCCTAAATCTGAAAAACTGTTTTTT.

This clone was observed a few times. This chain uses TRBV19 with TRBJ1-5; D uncertain. This CDR3 comprises 13 residues. Trimming removed 6 bases at V and 1 base at J, with 7 bases between. Germline CDR1 and CDR2: LNHDA and SQIVND (reference sequence). CDR3 coding DNA: TGTGCCAGTAGGCGGGAGAGCAATCAGCCCCAGCATTTT. This gives the protein CASRRESNQPQHF. Full variable domain (rest looked up from reference TRBV19 and TRBJ1-5): DGGITQSPKYLFRKEGQNVTLSCEQNLNHDAMYWYRQDPGQGLRLIYYSQIVNDFQKGDIAEGYSVSREKKESFPLTVTSAQKNPTAFYLCASRRESNQPQHFGDGTRLSIL.

The table lists this clone with a count of one. The chain employs TRBV11-3 and TRBJ2-1, with 10 bases matching TRBD2. The trim removed 1 base at V and 9 bases at J, leaving 12 bases unmatched. The CDR3 length is 17 residues. Germline lookup yields CDR1 SGHNT and CDR2 YENEEA. CDR3 sequence: CASSLGGRSGREAEQFF. The DNA for the CDR3 is TGTGCCAGCAGCTTAGGGGGGAGGAGCGGGAGGGAGGCTGAGCAGTTCTTC.

The chain has TRBV3-1 (or the pseudogene TRBV3-2) and TRBJ1-4; 11 nucleotides align to TRBD1. CDR1 and CDR2 from the germline V gene are LGHDT and YNNKEL (reference sequence). V gave up 6 bases and J gave up 6 bases; unmatched junction bases: 6. CDR3 length: 15 amino acids. Here the CDR3 DNA reads TGTGCCAGCAGTCCCCGGACAGGGGGCGATGAAAAACTGTTTTTT. As protein: CASSPRTGGDEKLFF.

This chain joins TRBV19 and TRBJ1-2, with 7 bases fitting TRBD1. Germline loops: CDR1 LNHDA, CDR2 SQIVND (reference sequence). V lost 6 bases and J lost 1; bases outside the gene matches: 8. The CDR3 is 15 residues long. This CDR3 is CASRGTDPLNYGYTF. CDR3 DNA: TGTGCCAGTAGGGGGACAGACCCCCTTAACTATGGCTACACCTTC.

The chain recombines TRBV7-3 with TRBJ2-2; TRBD2 might be the D (6 bases). Germline assignment: CDR1 SGHTA and CDR2 FQGTGA. This CDR3 contains 14 residues. V lost 5 bases to trimming and J lost 6 bases, with 13 bases between them. CDR3: CASSTGSGAGELFF. CDR3 DNA: TGTGCCAGCAGCACCGGATCGGGGGCCGGGGAGCTGTTTTTT. The full variable domain, completed using reference TRBV7-3 and TRBJ2-2, is GAGVSQTPSNKVTEKGKYVELRCDPISGHTALYWYRQSLGQGPEFLIYFQGTGAADDSGLPNDRFFAVRPEGSVSTLKIQRTERGDSAVYLCASSTGSGAGELFFGEGSRLTVL.

Only a few counts were recorded for this clone. The DNA of the CDR3 is TGCGCCAGCAGCGGAGTCTGGGACAGGGTGAACACCGGGGAGCTGTTTTTT. This translates into CASSGVWDRVNTGELFF. The chain employs TRBV5-1 and TRBJ2-2; 9 bases fit TRBD1. V lost 4 bases, J lost 1 base, and 8 bases stayed unmatched. The CDR3 has 17 amino acids. Germline CDR1 reads SGHRS; CDR2 reads YFSETQ.